These 15 T cell receptor beta chains were all obtained from the same sample, sequenced in a study of cytomegalovirus exposure and HLA in healthy donors. PCR involved 60 Vbeta and 13 Jbeta primers. Generated by immunoSEQ multiplex PCR, the TCRdb table keeps only in-frame clones and is missing some. The table includes roughly 200,000 clones, 9.5% detected once. The sequenced sample consisted of PBMCs. The origin of the receptors is a woman aged 25 to 39 in good health and CMV-seropositive.

This clone was detected only a few times. In nucleotides, the CDR3 is TGTGCCAGCAGCCCGGGACAGGGAGGGGTAGAGGGCTACACCTTC. It translates to CASSPGQGGVEGYTF. This chain uses TRBV11-2 with TRBJ1-2; TRBD1 matches at 9 bases. CDR3 length: 15 residues. Germline V gives CDR1 SGHAT, CDR2 FQNNGV. With 5 bases clipped from V and 8 bases from J, the junction kept 12 bases outside the gene matches. The full variable domain, in which reference TRBV11-2 and TRBJ1-2 provide the parts outside the CDR3, is EAGVAQSPRYKIIEKRQSVAFWCNPISGHATLYWYQQILGQGPKLLIQFQNNGVVDDSQLPKDRFSAERLKGVDSTLKIQPAKLEDSAVYLCASSPGQGGVEGYTFGSGTRLTVV.

The rearrangement joins TRBV5-1 to TRBJ1-1; D is undetermined. This CDR3 spans 13 amino acids. The V gene lost 0 bases and the J gene lost 8 bases, with 11 bases spanning the gap. CDR1 and CDR2 from the germline V gene are SGHRS and YFSETQ. The CDR3 is CASSLAGRSEAFF. The DNA for the CDR3 is TGCGCCAGCAGCTTGGCCGGAAGGAGCGAAGCTTTCTTT. The complete variable domain, with remaining parts taken from reference TRBV5-1 and TRBJ1-1, reads KAGVTQTPRYLIKTRGQQVTLSCSPISGHRSVSWYQQTPGQGLQFLFEYFSETQRNKGNFPGRFSGRQFSNSRSEMNVSTLELGDSALYLCASSLAGRSEAFFGQGTRLTVV.

Only a few counts were recorded for this clone. V and J are TRBV7-2 and TRBJ2-7, with a tentative D call TRBD1 (6 bases). Per the germline V gene, CDR1 is SGHTA and CDR2 is FQGNSA. Trimming pared 4 bases from V and 1 base from J, leaving 14 bases between. The CDR3 spans 15 residues. CDR3: CASSSRRDISYEQYF. CDR3 DNA sequence: TGTGCCAGCAGCTCCAGACGGGACATTTCCTACGAGCAGTACTTC.

This clone was detected a few times. In DNA, the CDR3 is TGTGCCAGCAGCCATTCCTACAGGGAGAGGGGTTACAATGAGCAGTTCTTC. This codes for CASSHSYRERGYNEQFF. The J gene is TRBJ2-1, the V gene TRBV7-9, with D perhaps TRBD1 (6 bases). There are 17 residues in the CDR3. Germline loops: CDR1 SEHNR, CDR2 FQNEAQ (reference sequence). V was trimmed by 5 bases and J by 4 bases, leaving 21 bases between them.

The sample holds a few counts of this clone. This sequence joins TRBV21-1 and TRBJ2-7; the tabulated D call, TRBD1, remains unverified against the DNA. TRBV21-1 is tagged as a pseudogene. The CDR3 is 13 residues long. The CDR3 protein is CASSAGHHYEQYF. The CDR3 bases are TGTGCCAGCAGCGCCGGACACCACTACGAGCAGTACTTC.

In this sample, this clone turned up a few times. The chain couples TRBV4-2 to TRBJ1-1, with D unclear. The germline gives CDR1 LGHNA, CDR2 YNFKEQ. The V end lost 0 bases, the J end lost 1 base, and 9 bases lay between the germline ends. This CDR3 has 15 residues. The CDR3 region is CASSQDVGRNTEAFF. CDR3 in DNA: TGTGCCAGCAGCCAAGACGTGGGGAGGAACACTGAAGCTTTCTTT.

The genes are TRBV15 and TRBJ2-4; 10 bases map to TRBD1. Per the germline V gene, CDR1 is LNHNV and CDR2 is YYDKDF (reference sequence). V shed 4 bases, J shed 5 bases, and the junction held 11 bases outside the gene matches. This CDR3 has 17 amino acids. The CDR3 reads CATSKSPGTGVQNIQYF. CDR3 DNA sequence: TGTGCCACCAGCAAGTCCCCCGGGACAGGGGTACAAAACATTCAGTACTTC.

This clone was seen ten or more times. Other DNA sequences of this sample code for an identical CDR3. The J gene is TRBJ1-1, the V gene TRBV6-5; D remains ambiguous. With 0 bases removed from V and 1 base from J, the gap between germline ends came to 6 bases. CDR1 and CDR2 from the germline V gene are MNHEY and SVGAGI. The CDR3 is 14 residues long. The CDR3 protein is CASSYSGSNTEAFF. In DNA form, the CDR3 reads TGTGCCAGCAGTTACTCCGGGTCGAACACTGAAGCTTTCTTT.

The chain joins TRBV19 to TRBJ1-4; D unresolved. Trimming removed 4 bases at V and 15 bases at J, with 15 bases between. The CDR3 has 12 amino acids. Looked up from germline, CDR1 is LNHDA and CDR2 is SQIVND (reference sequence). The DNA for the CDR3 is TGTGCCAGTAGTAGAGGGTCCCTGATGATGTTTTTT. The encoded protein is CASSRGSLMMFF.

This clone was recorded a few times. This chain links TRBV7-9 with TRBJ2-7, with D possibly TRBD1 on 5 matching bases. CDR1 is SEHNR, CDR2 FQNEAQ, per germline (reference sequence). V lost 3 bases, J lost 5 bases, and 11 bases lay in between. The CDR3 is 13 residues long. CDR3 in amino acids: CASSFSRAHEQYF. The CDR3 nucleotides are TGTGCCAGCAGCTTTAGCAGGGCCCACGAGCAGTACTTC.

The rearrangement links TRBV9 to TRBJ1-3, with D tentatively TRBD1 (5 bases). The CDR3 runs to 14 residues. The germline V gene has CDR1 SGDLS and CDR2 YYNGEE. Trimming stripped 2 bases from V and 8 bases from J, with 14 bases between. CDR3 DNA: TGTGCCAGCAGCGTGGAGGGGCGGGAAGACACCATATATTTT. Translating it yields CASSVEGREDTIYF. The whole variable domain, remainder taken from reference TRBV9 and TRBJ1-3, is DSGVTQTPKHLITATGQRVTLRCSPRSGDLSVYWYQQSLDQGLQFLIQYYNGEERAKGNILERFSAQQFPDLHSELNLSSLELGDSALYFCASSVEGREDTIYFGEGSWLTVV.

The sample holds a few counts of this clone. CDR3 nucleotides: TGTGCCAGCAGTGAAGTCGTCTATGGCTACACCTTC. The encoded protein is CASSEVVYGYTF. The gene calls are TRBV6-1 and TRBJ1-2; the D is unclear. The germline V and J ends were trimmed by 1 base and 4 bases, with 4 bases remaining between them. This CDR3 is 12 amino acids long. From germline, CDR1 is MNHNS and CDR2 SASEGT.

The sample holds a few counts of this clone. The chain combines TRBV5-1 with TRBJ2-3; D is uncertain. This CDR3 region has 17 residues. Trimming removed 1 base at V and 0 bases at J, with 15 bases between. The germline gives CDR1 SGHRS, CDR2 YFSETQ. The CDR3 reads CASSLWLLGASTDTQYF. CDR3 bases: TGCGCCAGCAGCTTGTGGCTTCTAGGCGCTAGCACAGATACGCAGTATTTT.

This clone was observed a handful of times. The rearrangement joins TRBV2 to TRBJ2-6; perhaps TRBD2 as D (5 bases). The V end lost 7 bases, the J end lost 0 bases, and 10 bases lay between the germline ends. CDR3 size: 15 residues. Germline lookup yields CDR1 SNHLY and CDR2 FYNNEI. The CDR3 region is CASKRTFSGANVLTF. Written as DNA, the CDR3 is TGTGCCAGCAAGCGGACCTTCTCTGGGGCCAACGTCCTGACTTTC.

CDR3 in amino acids: CASSPGWSGNTIYF. CDR3 in DNA: TGTGCCAGCAGCCCAGGGTGGAGCGGAAACACCATATATTTT. The chain combines TRBV9 with TRBJ1-3; D might be TRBD1 (5 bases). CDR3 length: 14 residues. The germline V gene encodes CDR1 SGDLS and CDR2 YYNGEE. Trimming shortened V by 4 bases and J by 4 bases, and 12 bases separated the two germline ends.